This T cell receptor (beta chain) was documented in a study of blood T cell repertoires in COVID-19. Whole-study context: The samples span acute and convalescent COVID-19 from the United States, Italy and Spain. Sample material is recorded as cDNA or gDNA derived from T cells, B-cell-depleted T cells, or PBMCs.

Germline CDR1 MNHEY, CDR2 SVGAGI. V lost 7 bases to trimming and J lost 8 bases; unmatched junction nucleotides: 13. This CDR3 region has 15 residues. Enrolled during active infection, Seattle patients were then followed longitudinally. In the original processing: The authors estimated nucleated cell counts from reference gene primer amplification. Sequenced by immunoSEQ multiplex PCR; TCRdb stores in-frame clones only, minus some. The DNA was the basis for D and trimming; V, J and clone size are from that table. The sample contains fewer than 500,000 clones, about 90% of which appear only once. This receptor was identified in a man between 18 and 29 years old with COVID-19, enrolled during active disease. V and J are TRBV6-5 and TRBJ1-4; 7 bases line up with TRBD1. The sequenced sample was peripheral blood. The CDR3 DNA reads TGTGCCAGCATCCCTGACAGGGCCTCTGGGGAAAAACTGTTTTTT. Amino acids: CASIPDRASGEKLFF.